A single sample is the source of the 24 T cell receptor beta chains below, sequenced in a study of radiation and T cells in renal cell carcinoma. Treatment defined: treatment-naive control, cytoreductive nephrectomy. Assay: immunoSEQ multiplex PCR; the TCRdb copy retains only in-frame clones and omits some. The table lists around 17,000 clones, more than 55% of them singletons. The sequencing here drew on tumor tissue, taken from a patient whose treatment was nephrectomy without radiotherapy. The receptors originated from a man between 40 and 49 years old with renal cell carcinoma.

The chain is built from TRBV27 and TRBJ1-1; 8 bases are shared with TRBD1. The germline V gene has CDR1 MNHEY and CDR2 SMNVEV (reference sequence). The CDR3 totals 15 residues. V trimming: 5 bases; J trimming: 1 base; junction bases outside the gene matches: 6. Here the CDR3 DNA reads TGTGCCAGCAGTCTCTTGGGACAGGCGAACACTGAAGCTTTCTTT. It translates to CASSLLGQANTEAFF.

The chain uses TRBV9 and TRBJ1-2; the D gene is possibly TRBD1 (6 bases). The CDR3 consists of 15 residues. Germline V gives CDR1 SGDLS, CDR2 YYNGEE. V lost 6 bases and J lost 7, with 22 bases in between. The CDR3 is CASTSGGGRDGGYTF. The CDR3 DNA reads TGTGCCAGCACCTCGGGAGGGGGGCGAGACGGTGGCTACACCTTC.

V and J are TRBV6-1 and TRBJ2-7, with a tentative D call TRBD2 (5 bases). Germline CDR1 MNHNS, CDR2 SASEGT. This CDR3 contains 15 residues. The V gene lost 2 bases and the J gene lost 3 bases, with 14 bases spanning the gap. The chain's CDR3 is CASSELADWLYEQYF. The CDR3, as DNA: TGTGCCAGCAGTGAATTGGCGGACTGGCTCTACGAGCAGTACTTC.

The J gene is TRBJ1-5, the V gene TRBV19; D perhaps matches TRBD1 (5 bases). V shed 2 bases and J shed 3 bases, with 14 bases lying between them. The CDR3 contains 16 residues. Germline lookup yields CDR1 LNHDA and CDR2 SQIVND (reference sequence). Written as DNA, the CDR3 is TGTGCCAGTAGTATAAAATGGGGGGGGTCCAATCAGCCCCAGCATTTT. It is translated as CASSIKWGGSNQPQHF.

This chain connects TRBV18 to TRBJ1-5, with 7 bases aligning to TRBD1. The CDR3 is 13 residues long. CDR1 and CDR2 (germline): KGHSH, LQKENI. V was pared by 4 bases and J by 6 bases, with 3 bases of the junction left unmatched. The DNA for the CDR3 is TGTGCCAGCTCACGACAGGGAGGTCAGCCCCAGCATTTT. Translating gives CASSRQGGQPQHF. Filled out from reference TRBV18 and TRBJ1-5, the complete variable domain reads NAGVMQNPRHLVRRRGQEARLRCSPMKGHSHVYWYRQLPEEGLKFMVYLQKENIIDESGMPKERFSAEFPKEGPSILRIQQVVRGDSAAYFCASSRQGGQPQHFGDGTRLSIL.

V and J are TRBV7-8 and TRBJ1-1; D may be TRBD1 (5 bases). The V gene's germline CDR1 is SGHVS and CDR2 FQNEAQ. This CDR3 is 13 amino acids long. V lost 0 bases and J 8 bases, leaving 10 bases between the germline ends. This CDR3 reads CASSLAGGYEAFF. CDR3 nucleotide sequence: TGTGCCAGCAGCTTAGCGGGGGGGTACGAAGCTTTCTTT.

The CDR3 here is CASSQDPAGGRNTQYF. The DNA for the CDR3 is TGCGCCAGCAGCCAAGATCCTGCCGGGGGGCGAAATACGCAGTATTTT. The chain couples TRBV4-3 to TRBJ2-3; possibly TRBD2 for D (7 bases). CDR3 length: 16 residues. V lost 0 bases and J 7 bases, leaving 17 bases between the germline ends. Germline loops: CDR1 LGHNA, CDR2 YSLEER.

The J gene is TRBJ2-2, the V gene TRBV4-2; 7 bases are shared with TRBD2. This CDR3 is built from 15 residues. The germline V gene has CDR1 LGHNA and CDR2 YNFKEQ. Losses at the gene ends were 4 bases for V and 3 bases for J; bases not matched to a gene: 5. The CDR3 DNA is TGTGCCAGCAGCCGGGGCGGGGGTGACACCGGGGAGCTGTTTTTT. Translation: CASSRGGGDTGELFF.

V gene TRBV6-4 combines with J gene TRBJ1-5; possibly TRBD1 for D (5 bases). The CDR3 covers 14 residues. The V end was cut by 0 bases, the J end by 2 bases, with 5 bases between. The germline V gene has CDR1 MRHNA and CDR2 SNTAGT. The CDR3 DNA follows: TGTGCCAGCAGTGACTCAGGGGGCAATCAGCCCCAGCATTTT. Its protein product is CASSDSGGNQPQHF.

CDR3 protein: CASKGLRSSYEQYF. In DNA, the CDR3 is TGTGCCAGCAAGGGCCTCAGGAGCTCCTACGAGCAGTACTTC. The chain carries TRBV2 and TRBJ2-7; no definite D call. V was cut by 7 bases and J by 0 bases, with 13 bases left in between. The CDR3 loop spans 14 amino acids. CDR1 is SNHLY, CDR2 FYNNEI, per germline.

The chain joins TRBV6-6 to TRBJ2-7; D is uncertain. The CDR3 spans 13 residues. The V gene lost 5 bases and the J gene lost 1 base, with 9 bases spanning the gap. Germline V CDR1 and CDR2: MNHNY, SVGAGI (reference sequence). CDR3 nucleotide sequence: TGTGCCAGCAGTCCGGACGGATCCTACGAGCAGTACTTC. Protein: CASSPDGSYEQYF.

In this sample, this clone turned up a few times. The chain combines TRBV6-5 with TRBJ1-1; D not certain. Germline V gene sequence: CDR1 MNHEY, CDR2 SVGAGI. This CDR3 comprises 14 residues. V was pared by 4 bases and J by 7 bases, with 16 bases between. The CDR3 loop is CASSLKILTLEAFF. The CDR3 nucleotides read TGTGCCAGCAGTTTGAAGATCCTGACCCTTGAAGCTTTCTTT.

The chain recombines TRBV4-2 with TRBJ1-1; D uncertain. V was shortened by 0 bases and J by 7 bases, with 12 bases between the two germline ends. This CDR3 contains 14 residues. Per germline, CDR1 LGHNA and CDR2 YNFKEQ. CDR3 residues: CASSQEFVTGEAFF. The CDR3 DNA follows: TGTGCCAGCAGCCAAGAGTTTGTGACCGGTGAAGCTTTCTTT.

V is TRBV5-5 and J is TRBJ1-4; D remains ambiguous. This CDR3 is built from 12 residues. Trimming removed 0 bases at V and 8 bases at J, with 5 bases between. Germline V CDR1 and CDR2: SGHKS, YYEKEE (reference sequence). CDR3 amino acids: CASSLAGEKLFF. As DNA, the CDR3 is TGTGCCAGCAGCTTGGCTGGGGAAAAACTGTTTTTT.

The CDR3 loop is CASRGTSGDEQYF. The CDR3 bases are TGTGCCAGCAGAGGGACTAGCGGCGACGAGCAGTACTTC. This chain connects TRBV6-5 to TRBJ2-7; 11 nucleotides match TRBD2. This CDR3 has 13 amino acids. Germline trimming cut 6 bases from V and 5 bases from J; bases unmatched to any gene: 3. The germline gives CDR1 MNHEY, CDR2 SVGAGI.

The rearrangement uses TRBV5-1 and TRBJ1-2; 9 bases fit TRBD1. Germline assignment: CDR1 SGHRS and CDR2 YFSETQ. V dropped 4 bases and J dropped 4; count of bases not matched to a gene: 8. The CDR3 length is 15 residues. CDR3 sequence reads: CASSADRGDSYGYTF. The CDR3 nucleotides are TGCGCCAGCAGCGCCGACAGGGGGGACTCCTATGGCTACACCTTC.

This clone has a handful of counts. The chain recombines TRBV27 with TRBJ1-1; D is possibly TRBD1 (6 bases). Trimming took 0 bases from V and 5 from J, leaving 13 bases between them. CDR3 length: 15 residues. Germline assignment: CDR1 MNHEY and CDR2 SMNVEV (reference sequence). This CDR3 is CASSLSWGAETEAFF. CDR3 in DNA: TGTGCCAGCAGTTTATCCTGGGGGGCTGAGACTGAAGCTTTCTTT.

This clone turned up a few times. V is TRBV21-1 and J is TRBJ2-1; the table gives TRBD2 as D, unverified against the DNA. TRBV21-1 is tagged as a pseudogene. This CDR3 has 15 residues. The CDR3 bases are TGTGCCAGCAGCTTAGCGGGAAGGATCTACAATGAGCAGTTCTTC. Amino acids: CASSLAGRIYNEQFF.

This clone has a handful of counts. The chain combines TRBV9 with TRBJ2-5, with 8 bases that match TRBD2. Germline CDR1 and CDR2: SGDLS and YYNGEE. J was trimmed by 1 base and V by 0 bases; bases with no gene match: 5. The CDR3 is 16 amino acids. The CDR3 region has the DNA TGTGCCAGCAGCGTAGGAGGAGCGGGGGCCCAAGAGACCCAGTACTTC. Its translation: CASSVGGAGAQETQYF.

This clone is categorized as medium-sized (0.01 to 0.1%). V and J are TRBV18 and TRBJ1-1; 7 bases align to TRBD1. There are 14 residues in the CDR3. J lost 0 bases, V lost 4 bases, and 2 bases had no gene match. Germline-derived CDR1 and CDR2 are KGHSH and LQKENI. In DNA form, the CDR3 reads TGTGCCAGCTCACTGGGACAGTTGAACACTGAAGCTTTCTTT. Protein: CASSLGQLNTEAFF. Full variable domain (outside the CDR3, taken from reference TRBV18 and TRBJ1-1): NAGVMQNPRHLVRRRGQEARLRCSPMKGHSHVYWYRQLPEEGLKFMVYLQKENIIDESGMPKERFSAEFPKEGPSILRIQQVVRGDSAAYFCASSLGQLNTEAFFGQGTRLTVV.

This sequence joins TRBV21-1 and TRBJ2-7. TRBV21-1 counts as a pseudogene. The CDR3 length is 14 residues. The CDR3 spells CASSKQGRSYEQYF. The CDR3 nucleotides read TGTGCCAGCAGCAAACAAGGCAGATCCTACGAGCAGTACTTC.

The rearrangement links TRBV19 to TRBJ2-3; TRBD2 might be the D (6 bases). Trimming pared 5 bases from V and 0 bases from J, leaving 12 bases between. CDR3 length: 15 amino acids. The germline V gene has CDR1 LNHDA and CDR2 SQIVND (reference sequence). CDR3 in amino acids: CASSRAEGSTDTQYF. The CDR3, as DNA: TGTGCCAGTAGTCGGGCGGAGGGAAGCACAGATACGCAGTATTTT.

This clone was seen a single time. The CDR3 DNA reads TGTGCCAGCAGTTTAGGGAGGGTTCAGCCCCAGCATTTT. Amino acid sequence: CASSLGRVQPQHF. This chain joins TRBV27 and TRBJ1-5; D remains unclear. The CDR3 extends over 13 amino acids. V lost 2 bases and J 6 bases, leaving 8 bases between the germline ends. Germline V lookup: CDR1 MNHEY, CDR2 SMNVEV (reference sequence).

V is TRBV5-1 and J is TRBJ1-6; no definite D call. Trimming left V 5 bases short and J 8 bases short, with 23 bases between. The germline V gene encodes CDR1 SGHRS and CDR2 YFSETQ. This CDR3 has 17 amino acids. Here the CDR3 DNA reads TGCGCCAGCAGTCCAGGTCTCGGTCCGGGCTGGGATTCACCCCTCCACTTT. Translated, it gives CASSPGLGPGWDSPLHF.